The next 29 T cell receptor beta chains were all read from a single sample in a study of blood T cell repertoires in COVID-19 (dated by TCRdb to about 2020). Library preparation employed the immunoSEQ multiplex PCR assay. Held by TCRdb, this immuneACCESS table contains in-frame sequences only and omits some clones. Under half of the omission traces to an unresolved V gene where checked; the cause of the rest is unknown. The sample data list around 140,000 clones, and roughly four fifths of these were observed just once. Clones ranked in the top ten supply around 4% of the sample. Sequences were obtained from peripheral blood. The receptor source for this set is an older woman with acute or convalescent COVID-19.

This clone occurred a few times. CDR3 sequence: CASSLGTTGDANTEAFF. The CDR3 bases are TGTGCCAGCAGTTTGGGGACGACAGGGGACGCGAACACTGAAGCTTTCTTT. This chain uses TRBV28 with TRBJ1-1; 8 bases map to TRBD1. Germline loops: CDR1 MDHEN, CDR2 SYDVKM. This CDR3 is 17 amino acids long. Trimming cost V 3 bases and J 1 base; bases outside gene matches: 10. The whole variable domain, filled in from reference TRBV28 and TRBJ1-1, reads DVKVTQSSRYLVKRTGEKVFLECVQDMDHENMFWYRQDPGLGLRLIYFSYDVKMKEKGDIPEGYSVSREKKERFSLILESASTNQTSMYLCASSLGTTGDANTEAFFGQGTRLTVV.

The sample holds one count of this clone. The rearrangement links TRBV15 to TRBJ2-5; perhaps TRBD2 as D (6 bases). The CDR3 sequence is 17 residues long. Germline V gene sequence: CDR1 LNHNV, CDR2 YYDKDF (reference sequence). Deletions cut 1 base from V and 2 bases from J, with 17 bases between. CDR3 nucleotides: TGTGCCACCAGCAGAGCTCGGGCGGGAAGTTCACAAGAGACCCAGTACTTC. Translated: CATSRARAGSSQETQYF.

The chain joins TRBV24-1 to TRBJ1-2; TRBD1 is a possible D gene (5 bases). Germline CDR1 KGHDR, CDR2 SFDVKD. V shed 9 bases and J shed 2 bases, with 15 bases lying between them. The CDR3 extends over 14 amino acids. This CDR3 reads CATSGGGLNYGYTF. In DNA form, the CDR3 reads TGTGCCACCTCGGGGGGGGGTCTGAACTATGGCTACACCTTC.

The chain carries TRBV11-2 and TRBJ1-1; unclear D gene. V was shortened by 5 bases and J by 4 bases, with 11 bases between the two germline ends. CDR3 length: 13 residues. Germline V gives CDR1 SGHAT, CDR2 FQNNGV. DNA of the CDR3: TGTGCCAGCAGCCCGAGTTTATTCACTGAAGCTTTCTTT. Protein sequence: CASSPSLFTEAFF.

The gene calls are TRBV7-3 and TRBJ2-3, with TRBD2 matching 8 bases. V was clipped by 3 bases and J by 1 base; unmatched bases: 6. The germline CDR1 and CDR2 sequences are SGHTA and FQGTGA. The CDR3 spans 16 residues. The CDR3 DNA follows: TGTGCCAGCAGCTTCCGAAGCGGGAGCGGCACAGATACGCAGTATTTT. This gives the protein CASSFRSGSGTDTQYF.

The DNA for the CDR3 is TGTGCCAGTAGTGAGACAGCCCTAGCCAAAAACATTCAGTACTTC. The encoded protein is CASSETALAKNIQYF. This chain links TRBV19 with TRBJ2-4; the D gene is possibly TRBD1 (5 bases). Trimming took off 5 bases at V and 0 bases at J, with 11 bases between the two ends. Germline loops: CDR1 LNHDA, CDR2 SQIVND (reference sequence). The CDR3 loop spans 15 amino acids.

The rearrangement joins TRBV3-1 (or the pseudogene TRBV3-2) to TRBJ1-3; the match to TRBD1 covers 8 bases. CDR1 is LGHDT, CDR2 YNNKEL, per germline (reference sequence). The CDR3 has 14 residues. Trimming at V came to 4 bases and at J to 7 bases, leaving 6 bases not matched to a gene. The CDR3 DNA follows: TGTGCCAGCAGCCCGCGGACAGGGTGGAACACCATATATTTT. It encodes CASSPRTGWNTIYF.

The chain is built from TRBV6-6 and TRBJ1-2, with TRBD1 identical over 7 bases. V was pared by 2 bases and J by 7 bases, with 7 bases of the junction left unmatched. Germline V CDR1 and CDR2: MNHNY, SVGAGI (reference sequence). The CDR3 runs 14 residues. The DNA for the CDR3 is TGTGCCAGCAGTTACGGAACAGGGGATAGTGGCTACACCTTC. As protein: CASSYGTGDSGYTF.

The genes are TRBV28 and TRBJ2-4, with TRBD1 matching over 7 bases. J was trimmed by 0 bases and V by 7 bases; bases with no gene match: 6. The CDR3 totals 15 residues. Germline V gene sequence: CDR1 MDHEN, CDR2 SYDVKM. DNA for the CDR3: TGTGCCAGCAAAACAGGGGTAGTAGCCAAAAACATTCAGTACTTC. It yields the protein CASKTGVVAKNIQYF.

The rearrangement uses TRBV19 and TRBJ2-1; 10 bases are a match to TRBD2. Germline V gene lookup returns CDR1 LNHDA and CDR2 SQIVND (reference sequence). CDR3 length: 14 residues. J was trimmed by 6 bases and V by 5 bases; bases with no gene match: 4. CDR3 protein: CASSLGLAVNEQFF. CDR3 nucleotide sequence: TGTGCCAGTAGTCTCGGACTAGCGGTCAATGAGCAGTTCTTC. The full variable domain, completed using reference TRBV19 and TRBJ2-1, is DGGITQSPKYLFRKEGQNVTLSCEQNLNHDAMYWYRQDPGQGLRLIYYSQIVNDFQKGDIAEGYSVSREKKESFPLTVTSAQKNPTAFYLCASSLGLAVNEQFFGPGTRLTVL.

CDR3 DNA sequence: TGCGCCAGCAGCCGAGGACAGGGCGAAGCTCAGCCCCAGCATTTT. It yields the protein CASSRGQGEAQPQHF. V gene TRBV4-1 combines with J gene TRBJ1-5; 8 bases map to TRBD1. Germline V gives CDR1 MGHRA, CDR2 YSYEKL. Trimming took 4 bases from V and 6 from J; bases not matched to a gene: 8. The CDR3 sequence is 15 residues long.

The chain carries TRBV6-5 and TRBJ1-2; TRBD1 is a possible D gene (6 bases). The CDR3 totals 14 residues. CDR1 is MNHEY and CDR2 is SVGAGI in the germline V gene. V lost 6 bases and J lost 4, with 15 bases in between. The CDR3 reads CASSRTDRLYGYTF. Here the CDR3 DNA reads TGTGCCAGCAGCCGAACGGACAGACTCTATGGCTACACCTTC.

This chain uses TRBV10-2 with TRBJ2-3, with 7 bases identical to TRBD2. The CDR3 runs 15 residues. V dropped 7 bases and J dropped 4; count of bases not matched to a gene: 11. Per germline, CDR1 WSHSY and CDR2 SAAADI. Written as DNA, the CDR3 is TGCGCCAGCACGGAAGGACTAGTCATGGCAGATACGCAGTATTTT. Protein sequence: CASTEGLVMADTQYF.

The chain recombines TRBV6-2 or TRBV6-3 with TRBJ2-7; 8 bases are shared with TRBD2. CDR3 size: 16 residues. J was trimmed by 3 bases and V by 0 bases; bases with no gene match: 7. CDR1 MNHEY and CDR2 SVGEGT come from the germline V gene. CDR3 DNA sequence: TGTGCCAGCAGTTACTCGAGCACTAGCGGACTCTACGAGCAGTACTTC. Its protein product is CASSYSSTSGLYEQYF.

The rearrangement joins TRBV24-1 to TRBJ1-1; 7 positions match TRBD1. The CDR3 contains 13 residues. The V and J ends lost 10 bases and 0 bases, in that order; junction bases with no gene match: 4. The V gene's germline CDR1 is KGHDR and CDR2 SFDVKD. The DNA for the CDR3 is TGTGCCACGAGGGGACAGCTGAACACTGAAGCTTTCTTT. Residues: CATRGQLNTEAFF.

The chain recombines TRBV7-9 with TRBJ2-1; 7 bases map to TRBD2. The germline V gene encodes CDR1 SEHNR and CDR2 FQNEAQ (reference sequence). V was clipped by 2 bases and J by 15 bases; unmatched bases: 7. The CDR3 runs 12 residues. CDR3 in DNA: TGTGCCAGCAGCTTATTGGGGGAGGGCTCGTTCTTC. It specifies CASSLLGEGSFF.

The chain recombines TRBV10-1 with TRBJ1-1; D is possibly TRBD1 (6 bases). CDR1 is WNHNN and CDR2 is SYGVQD in the germline V gene (reference sequence). V shed 6 bases and J shed 0 bases, with 23 bases lying between them. The CDR3 length is 18 residues. This chain's CDR3 is CASRDAQGNVWMNTEAFF. DNA for the CDR3: TGCGCCAGCAGGGATGCACAGGGAAACGTCTGGATGAACACTGAAGCTTTCTTT.

The gene calls are TRBV7-3 and TRBJ2-1, with D perhaps matching TRBD2 (5 bases). Germline lookup yields CDR1 SGHTA and CDR2 FQGTGA. The CDR3 is made up of 14 amino acids. The germline V and J ends were trimmed by 7 bases and 8 bases, with 18 bases remaining between them. CDR3 sequence (DNA): TGTGCCAGCACCACCGGACTTCCTGGGGATGAGCAGTTCTTC. This encodes CASTTGLPGDEQFF.

This clone was counted only a few times. This chain uses TRBV28 with TRBJ1-2, with TRBD1 matching 8 bases. The CDR3 length is 19 residues. J gave up 0 bases and V 5 bases, and 17 bases lay outside the gene matches. Germline V gene lookup returns CDR1 MDHEN and CDR2 SYDVKM. In DNA, the CDR3 is TGTGCCAGCAGTCCCCCTGGCCGGACAGGGCTCGGGGCTAACTATGGCTACACCTTC. It yields the protein CASSPPGRTGLGANYGYTF.

This clone was picked up a small number of times. The gene calls are TRBV30 and TRBJ1-2, with D uncertain. Germline lookup yields CDR1 GTSNPN and CDR2 SVGIG (reference sequence). CDR3 length equals 13 residues. V was clipped by 5 bases and J by 4 bases, with 14 bases between them. In DNA, the CDR3 is TGTGCCTGGCATTCCCCTGGAGTCTATGGCTACACCTTC. Its translation is CAWHSPGVYGYTF.

This chain uses TRBV4-3 with TRBJ2-4, with D possibly matching TRBD1 (5 bases). V lost 0 bases and J lost 6, with 15 bases in between. The CDR3 totals 16 residues. The germline V gene has CDR1 LGHNA and CDR2 YSLEER. The CDR3 here is CASSQDIQGTGNIQYF. CDR3 coding DNA: TGCGCCAGCAGCCAAGATATTCAGGGCACCGGAAACATTCAGTACTTC.

V is TRBV5-1 and J is TRBJ2-7; perhaps TRBD1 as D (8 bases). Germline V CDR1 and CDR2: SGHRS, YFSETQ. The CDR3 consists of 16 residues. V shed 0 bases and J shed 2 bases, with 15 bases lying between them. Written as DNA, the CDR3 is TGCGCCAGCAGCTTGGCCGGGGGGACAGGCACCTACGAGCAGTACTTC. The encoded protein is CASSLAGGTGTYEQYF.

The V and J genes are TRBV28 and TRBJ1-3; no clear D. CDR3 length: 15 residues. Germline CDR1 MDHEN, CDR2 SYDVKM. With 6 bases removed from V and 1 base from J, the gap between germline ends came to 13 bases. CDR3 bases: TGTGCCAGCAGCCCCAGGTATAGTTCTGGAAACACCATATATTTT. Translating it yields CASSPRYSSGNTIYF.

The chain's CDR3 is CASSPGRRRAEAFF. In DNA form, the CDR3 reads TGTGCCAGCAGTCCTGGACGGAGGAGGGCTGAAGCTTTCTTT. The gene calls are TRBV5-5 and TRBJ1-1, with unresolved D. With 5 bases removed from V and 6 bases from J, the gap between germline ends came to 17 bases. Germline assignment: CDR1 SGHKS and CDR2 YYEKEE (reference sequence). This CDR3 region has 14 residues.

The rearrangement links TRBV3-1 (or the pseudogene TRBV3-2) to TRBJ1-1; D remains unclear. The V and J ends lost 3 bases and 3 bases respectively, with 20 bases between them. Germline CDR1 is LGHDT and CDR2 is YNNKEL (reference sequence). CDR3 length equals 17 residues. The DNA for the CDR3 is TGTGCCAGCAGCCAGGCCTTCGGACTCTCTGGGGACACTGAAGCTTTCTTT. It yields the protein CASSQAFGLSGDTEAFF.

The chain employs TRBV6-5 and TRBJ1-3; 8 nucleotides agree with TRBD1. The V gene end was trimmed by 7 bases and the J gene end by 0 bases; junction bases not matched to a gene: 5. Looked up from germline, CDR1 is MNHEY and CDR2 is SVGAGI. CDR3 length equals 15 residues. In nucleotides, the CDR3 is TGTGCCAGCACCCGACAGGGGAACTCTGGAAACACCATATATTTT. The encoded protein is CASTRQGNSGNTIYF.

The rearrangement uses TRBV10-2 and TRBJ1-5, with 7 bases aligning to TRBD1. In germline, CDR1 is WSHSY, CDR2 SAAADI. CDR3 size: 17 residues. V dropped 6 bases and J dropped 2; count of bases not matched to a gene: 13. The CDR3 DNA sequence: TGCGCCAGCAGCAGGACAGGCGGACGTCAGGGCAATCAGCCCCAGCATTTT. Its translation: CASSRTGGRQGNQPQHF.

This rearrangement joins TRBV27 to TRBJ2-3; perhaps TRBD2 as D (5 bases). Germline CDR1 is MNHEY and CDR2 is SMNVEV (reference sequence). The CDR3 has 15 residues. V was clipped by 4 bases and J by 2 bases, with 13 bases between them. CDR3 bases: TGTGCCAGCAGTTGGGCTAGCCGTTTCACAGATACGCAGTATTTT. As protein: CASSWASRFTDTQYF.

The V and J genes are TRBV7-8 and TRBJ1-2, with D hard to call. V was trimmed by 3 bases and J by 4 bases, leaving 15 bases between them. The CDR3 is made up of 15 amino acids. Germline V CDR1 and CDR2: SGHVS, FQNEAQ. The CDR3 loop reads CASSFLRVPIYGYTF. CDR3 DNA sequence: TGTGCCAGCAGCTTTCTACGGGTGCCGATCTATGGCTACACCTTC.